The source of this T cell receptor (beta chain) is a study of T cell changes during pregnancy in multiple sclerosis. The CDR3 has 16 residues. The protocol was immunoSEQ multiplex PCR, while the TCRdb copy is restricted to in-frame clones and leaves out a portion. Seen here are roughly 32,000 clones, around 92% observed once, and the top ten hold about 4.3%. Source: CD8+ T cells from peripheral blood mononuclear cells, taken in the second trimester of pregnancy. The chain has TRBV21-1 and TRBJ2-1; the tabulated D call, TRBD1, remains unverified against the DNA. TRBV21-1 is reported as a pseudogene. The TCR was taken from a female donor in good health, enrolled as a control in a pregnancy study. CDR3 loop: CASTQGRTGFWNEQFF. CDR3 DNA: TGTGCCAGCACCCAAGGTAGGACAGGGTTTTGGAATGAGCAGTTCTTC.